The sequence of this T cell receptor (beta chain) was determined in a study of T cell clonality in common variable immunodeficiency. Generated by immunoSEQ multiplex PCR, the TCRdb table keeps only in-frame clones and is missing some. Recorded here are approximately 45,000 clones, none singletons. Study-level results: In common variable immunodeficiency, TCR beta chains reportedly carried fewer deletions and N-nucleotide insertions. Shared TCRbeta clones were fewer between CVID subjects than controls.

This clone was counted at least ten times. Its target is not known. Coverage ceases 3 residues before the CDR3 finishes, and the germline J gene fills in the end. CDR1 is SGHRS and CDR2 is YFSETQ in the germline V gene. V gave up 0 bases and J gave up 5 bases; unmatched junction bases: 3. This CDR3 has 16 amino acids. Material: peripheral blood mononuclear cells. The sequence was collected from a person between 18 and 69 years old in good health. The gene calls are TRBV5-1 and TRBJ2-3; 13 bases are shared with TRBD2. The covered CDR3 bases are TGCGCCAGCAGCTTGGAACTAGCGGGAGGGATAGATACG. Protein product: CASSLELAGGIDT. The entire CDR3 sequence reads CASSLELAGGIDTQYF.